The 14 T cell receptor beta chains given below trace back to one sample, sequenced in a study of shared clonotypes between healthy human individuals. The repertoire was sequenced with immunoSEQ multiplex PCR; TCRdb's copy has only in-frame clones and lacks some. This table holds about 2.2 million clones, 93% found once. CD45RO-negative CD8 cells positively selected for CCR7 made up the naive population, which excluded terminally differentiated effector memory CD45RA+ cells. Sequencing was performed on naive CD8+ T cells from PBMCs. The receptors were gathered from a man aged 18 to 35 in good health. Some clones in this sample may be carry-over from other donors' samples.

This chain joins TRBV7-9 and TRBJ2-7; D is perhaps TRBD2 (5 bases). The CDR3 covers 16 residues. CDR1 is SEHNR and CDR2 is FQNEAQ in the germline V gene (reference sequence). V shed 5 bases and J shed 0 bases, with 17 bases lying between them. Written as DNA, the CDR3 is TGTGCCAGCAGCGACCCCGCCGGGATCAACTCCTACGAGCAGTACTTC. Protein: CASSDPAGINSYEQYF.

The chain is built from TRBV30 and TRBJ2-7; D gene ambiguous. V gave up 7 bases and J gave up 4 bases, with 23 bases separating them. Germline V CDR1 and CDR2: GTSNPN, SVGIG (reference sequence). This CDR3 is built from 15 residues. Written as DNA, the CDR3 is TGTGCCTCTACACATCCCTATGGGCATAATTACGAGCAGTACTTC. Its translation is CASTHPYGHNYEQYF. Using reference TRBV30 and TRBJ2-7 for the parts outside the CDR3, the full variable domain is SQTIHQWPATLVQPVGSPLSLECTVEGTSNPNLYWYRQAAGRGLQLLFYSVGIGQISSEVPQNLSASRPQDRQFILSSKKLLLSDSGFYLCASTHPYGHNYEQYFGPGTRLTVT.

This chain joins TRBV10-3 and TRBJ2-7, with 11 bases matching TRBD1. Germline V gene data show CDR1 as ENHRY and CDR2 as SYGVKD. Losses at the gene ends were 6 bases for V and 3 bases for J; bases not matched to a gene: 4. The CDR3 length is 14 residues. The CDR3 nucleotides are TGTGCCATCAGGGGGACAGGGGGAGACTACGAGCAGTACTTC. This encodes CAIRGTGGDYEQYF.

V is TRBV7-3 and J is TRBJ2-2, with 9 bases fitting TRBD2. With V trimmed by 5 bases and J by 5 bases, 3 bases remained unmatched. Germline-derived CDR1 and CDR2 are SGHTA and FQGTGA. This CDR3 spans 14 amino acids. The CDR3 spells CASSSGRWTGELFF. CDR3 sequence (DNA): TGTGCCAGCAGCAGCGGGAGGTGGACCGGGGAGCTGTTTTTT. Combining the CDR3 with reference TRBV7-3 and TRBJ2-2 gives the whole variable domain GAGVSQTPSNKVTEKGKYVELRCDPISGHTALYWYRQSLGQGPEFLIYFQGTGAADDSGLPNDRFFAVRPEGSVSTLKIQRTERGDSAVYLCASSSGRWTGELFFGEGSRLTVL.

Concerning this clone: Other DNA sequences from this sample encode an identical CDR3 as well. This chain connects TRBV11-2 to TRBJ2-7; 8 positions agree with TRBD1. Germline values: CDR1 SGHAT, CDR2 FQNNGV. The CDR3 spans 14 residues. J was trimmed by 2 bases and V by 4 bases; bases with no gene match: 4. For the CDR3, the DNA is TGTGCCAGCAGCTCCCGGACAGGGACCTACGAGCAGTACTTC. The encoded protein is CASSSRTGTYEQYF.

Comment on this clone: Other nucleotide sequences in the sample specify the same CDR3. The V and J genes are TRBV27 and TRBJ2-1; D call uncertain. The V end was cut by 0 bases, the J end by 8 bases, with 5 bases between. The CDR3 loop spans 12 amino acids. CDR1 MNHEY and CDR2 SMNVEV come from the germline V gene (reference sequence). This CDR3 reads CASSLSGYEQFF. CDR3 coding DNA: TGTGCCAGCAGTTTATCGGGCTATGAGCAGTTCTTC.

This chain connects TRBV7-9 to TRBJ2-5; a possible D gene is TRBD1 (6 bases). Germline V CDR1 and CDR2: SEHNR, FQNEAQ (reference sequence). This CDR3 spans 14 amino acids. V lost 5 bases and J 4 bases, leaving 14 bases between the germline ends. This CDR3 is CASSPPGQLETQYF. CDR3 coding DNA: TGTGCCAGCAGCCCCCCGGGACAATTAGAGACCCAGTACTTC.

The CDR3 DNA sequence: TGTGCCAGCAGTGGCGGATTCCTAGTCGGGGAAAAACTGTTTTTT. It encodes CASSGGFLVGEKLFF. The chain employs TRBV6-1 and TRBJ1-4, with D unresolved. The CDR3 totals 15 residues. V dropped 4 bases and J dropped 8 bases, with 17 bases sitting between them. Germline assignment: CDR1 MNHNS and CDR2 SASEGT.

This clone showed up just a few times. The V gene is TRBV13, the J gene TRBJ2-7, with D possibly being TRBD1 or TRBD2 (5 bases each). Germline V lookup: CDR1 PRHDT, CDR2 FYEKMQ (reference sequence). This CDR3 spans 14 amino acids. V was clipped by 5 bases and J by 6 bases, with 17 bases between them. CDR3 sequence: CASSLGPPRGEQYF. The CDR3 DNA is TGTGCCAGCAGCCTGGGACCGCCCCGGGGCGAGCAGTACTTC.

This clone was counted a single time. The genes are TRBV2 and TRBJ2-5, with a tentative D call TRBD2 (5 bases). V was trimmed by 3 bases and J by 3 bases, leaving 11 bases between them. The CDR3 is made up of 14 amino acids. Germline V gene sequence: CDR1 SNHLY, CDR2 FYNNEI. The chain's CDR3 is CASSDRRQKETQYF. The CDR3 DNA reads as TGTGCCAGCAGTGATAGGAGGCAGAAAGAGACCCAGTACTTC.

The V gene is TRBV7-9, the J gene TRBJ1-4; TRBD1 might be the D (6 bases). V was shortened by 2 bases and J by 12 bases, with 13 bases between the two germline ends. In germline, CDR1 is SEHNR, CDR2 FQNEAQ (reference sequence). This CDR3 spans 13 amino acids. The CDR3 spells CASSLPSGDELFF. The CDR3 coding sequence is TGTGCCAGCAGCTTACCGTCAGGGGATGAACTGTTTTTT.

This rearrangement joins TRBV6-5 to TRBJ1-2; D is possibly TRBD1 (6 bases). In germline, CDR1 is MNHEY, CDR2 SVGAGI. The CDR3 extends over 16 amino acids. The V end was cut by 0 bases, the J end by 2 bases, with 13 bases between. The CDR3: CASSYSRGAGNYGYTF. CDR3 nucleotides: TGTGCCAGCAGTTACTCGCGGGGGGCTGGAAACTATGGCTACACCTTC.

CDR3 sequence (DNA): TGTGCCAGCAGTGTTACGGGGTCCTACAATGAGCAGTTCTTC. It is translated as CASSVTGSYNEQFF. The chain carries TRBV6-1 and TRBJ2-1; TRBD2 is a possible D gene (5 bases). Looked up from germline, CDR1 is MNHNS and CDR2 is SASEGT. CDR3 length equals 14 residues. V lost 4 bases and J 1 base, leaving 8 bases between the germline ends.

In this sample, this clone turned up once. The rearrangement links TRBV7-9 to TRBJ2-4; no clear D gene. Germline V gives CDR1 SEHNR, CDR2 FQNEAQ (reference sequence). The CDR3 runs to 16 residues. Trimming removed 3 bases at V and 1 base at J, with 13 bases between. CDR3 sequence reads: CASSLRPDVAKNIQYF. Here the CDR3 DNA reads TGTGCCAGCAGCTTGAGGCCGGACGTTGCCAAAAACATTCAGTACTTC.